One and the same sample provided the 5 T cell receptor beta chains below, sequenced in a study of blood T cell repertoires in COVID-19. Here immunoSEQ multiplex PCR was the method, and the copy in TCRdb shows in-frame clones only, minus some. The repertoire consists of roughly 70,000 clones, with approximately 90% occurring once and the leading ten covering 4.8%. Sequencing used peripheral blood. These receptors all come from a woman in her sixties or seventies with active COVID-19.

This chain connects TRBV10-3 to TRBJ1-1; D may be TRBD1 (6 bases). V gave up 6 bases and J gave up 3 bases, with 20 bases separating them. This CDR3 comprises 16 residues. Germline V gene sequence: CDR1 ENHRY, CDR2 SYGVKD. CDR3 in amino acids: CAIRDQGFAVDTEAFF. DNA for the CDR3: TGTGCCATCAGAGATCAGGGGTTCGCCGTAGACACTGAAGCTTTCTTT.

This chain joins TRBV30 and TRBJ1-2; D is uncertain. The ends were cut back, 1 base at V and 5 bases at J, with 8 bases in the middle. Looked up from germline, CDR1 is GTSNPN and CDR2 is SVGIG (reference sequence). The CDR3 has 12 amino acids. The CDR3 DNA is TGTGCCTGGAGTGGAGGATTTTATGGCTACACCTTC. It encodes CAWSGGFYGYTF.

This clone has a handful of counts. J is TRBJ1-2 and V is TRBV28; 8 bases fit TRBD1. In germline, CDR1 is MDHEN, CDR2 SYDVKM. The V gene end was trimmed by 6 bases and the J gene end by 4 bases; junction bases not matched to a gene: 10. CDR3 length: 15 amino acids. The CDR3 loop reads CASRRGGQGSYGYTF. The CDR3 DNA sequence: TGTGCCAGCAGACGTGGCGGACAGGGAAGCTATGGCTACACCTTC.

The chain recombines TRBV28 with TRBJ1-2; D possibly corresponds to TRBD1 (6 bases). The CDR3 runs 15 residues. From germline, CDR1 is MDHEN and CDR2 SYDVKM. The V and J ends lost 7 bases and 0 bases respectively, with 15 bases between them. DNA for the CDR3: TGTGCCAGCACCTCCTCGGGGGGCACTAACTATGGCTACACCTTC. It encodes CASTSSGGTNYGYTF.

V gene TRBV15 combines with J gene TRBJ2-1; the match to TRBD1 covers 10 bases. With 0 bases clipped from V and 5 bases from J, the junction kept 1 base outside the gene matches. Germline values: CDR1 LNHNV, CDR2 YYDKDF (reference sequence). This CDR3 comprises 15 residues. DNA for the CDR3: TGTGCCACCAGCAGAGAGGGGACAGGGGACAATGAGCAGTTCTTC. Its translation: CATSREGTGDNEQFF.